What follows describes a single T cell receptor beta chain. The sample comes from a study of blood T cell repertoires in COVID-19. About the study: From T cells, B-cell-depleted T cells, or PBMCs came the material, which was cDNA or gDNA.

The CDR3 covers 16 residues. The junction had 5 bases not matched to a gene; V was cut back by 0 bases and J by 4 bases. CDR1 is SGHTA and CDR2 is FQGTGA in the germline V gene. Assay: immunoSEQ multiplex PCR; the TCRdb copy retains only in-frame clones and omits some. Seen here are 200,000 or so clones, 80% to 90% observed once, and the top ten hold more than 2.5%. The specimen was peripheral blood. This clonotype was obtained from a man in his 60s with acute or convalescent COVID-19. The rearrangement joins TRBV7-3 to TRBJ2-2; 7 nucleotides match TRBD1. The CDR3 sequence is CASSLTGTAFTGELFF. The CDR3 DNA follows: TGTGCCAGCAGCTTAACTGGGACAGCCTTCACCGGGGAGCTGTTTTTT. Filled out from reference TRBV7-3 and TRBJ2-2, the complete variable domain reads GAGVSQTPSNKVTEKGKYVELRCDPISGHTALYWYRQSLGQGPEFLIYFQGTGAADDSGLPNDRFFAVRPEGSVSTLKIQRTERGDSAVYLCASSLTGTAFTGELFFGEGSRLTVL.